The 8 T cell receptor beta chains in this list originate from one sample, sequenced in a study of technical replicates of blood from a few donors. Profiled with immunoSEQ multiplex PCR; TCRdb holds only in-frame clones, not every one. The sample holds roughly 80,000 clones, 75% to 90% seen once. Sequencing was done on a sample of T cells isolated from PBMCs. These receptors were collected from a human donor in good health.

This clone has a handful of counts. This chain joins TRBV5-1 and TRBJ1-2; a possible D gene is TRBD1 (6 bases). CDR3 length equals 12 residues. V lost 4 bases and J 8 bases, leaving 12 bases between the germline ends. Germline V gene data show CDR1 as SGHRS and CDR2 as YFSETQ. The CDR3 reads CASSPQGQGYTF. DNA for the CDR3: TGCGCCAGCAGCCCACAGGGTCAAGGCTACACCTTC.

The chain recombines TRBV7-2 with TRBJ2-5; a weak D match, TRBD2 (6 bases). The V and J ends lost 3 bases and 2 bases respectively, with 16 bases between them. The CDR3 is 16 amino acids. Germline lookup yields CDR1 SGHTA and CDR2 FQGNSA. The CDR3 protein is CASSLFWSGLQETQYF. The CDR3 nucleotides are TGTGCCAGCAGCTTGTTTTGGAGCGGACTACAAGAGACCCAGTACTTC.

V usage is TRBV5-1 and J usage is TRBJ1-4; D remains ambiguous. This CDR3 has 16 amino acids. Germline CDR1 SGHRS, CDR2 YFSETQ. V lost 1 base to trimming and J lost 3 bases, with 13 bases between them. In nucleotides, the CDR3 is TGCGCCAGCAGCTTGAACGCGGCTTCTTCTAATGAAAAACTGTTTTTT. Its protein product is CASSLNAASSNEKLFF.

CDR3 protein: CASSRYDAGGIAYEQYF. Here the CDR3 DNA reads TGTGCCAGCAGTAGATATGACGCGGGAGGAATCGCCTACGAGCAGTACTTC. This chain connects TRBV2 to TRBJ2-7; 8 bases align to TRBD2. This CDR3 has 17 residues. Trimming took 5 bases from V and 2 from J; bases not matched to a gene: 14. Looked up from germline, CDR1 is SNHLY and CDR2 is FYNNEI.

V usage is TRBV30 and J usage is TRBJ1-2, with 10 positions matching TRBD1. The CDR3 spans 14 residues. V was pared by 5 bases and J by 6 bases, with 9 bases of the junction left unmatched. Germline lookup yields CDR1 GTSNPN and CDR2 SVGIG (reference sequence). The CDR3 loop is CAWVPGQGIHGYTF. The CDR3 region has the DNA TGTGCCTGGGTTCCGGGACAGGGGATTCATGGCTACACCTTC.

The V and J genes are TRBV4-1 and TRBJ1-5, with D maybe TRBD1 (5 bases). Trimming took 5 bases from V and 4 from J, leaving 24 bases between them. This CDR3 comprises 18 residues. Germline CDR1 is MGHRA and CDR2 is YSYEKL. DNA of the CDR3: TGCGCCAGCAGCGCGACCCTGAGTGGAGGGAGGGGAAATCAGCCCCAGCATTTT. Its protein is CASSATLSGGRGNQPQHF.

This chain joins TRBV6-4 and TRBJ2-3; 12 nucleotides line up with TRBD2. After removal of 5 bases from V and 0 bases from J, the junction contained 0 bases not matched to a gene. The germline V gene has CDR1 MRHNA and CDR2 SNTAGT. The CDR3 contains 15 residues. The CDR3 region has the DNA TGTGCCAGCAGTCTAGCGGGAGGGAGCACAGATACGCAGTATTTT. This sequence encodes CASSLAGGSTDTQYF.

V is TRBV29-1 and J is TRBJ2-1, with 8 bases fitting TRBD1. V was pared by 7 bases and J by 7 bases, with 12 bases of the junction left unmatched. CDR3 length: 14 residues. In germline, CDR1 is SQVTM, CDR2 ANQGSEA. As DNA, the CDR3 is TGCAGCGCCCGCGCAGGGGGCGTTGGTAATGAGCAGTTCTTC. Protein: CSARAGGVGNEQFF.